Below, 21 T cell receptor beta chains from the same sample are listed, as sequenced in a study of T cell changes during pregnancy in multiple sclerosis. Assay used: immunoSEQ multiplex PCR; TCRdb lists only in-frame clones, some missing. The repertoire has about 72,000 clones, 91% of them found once; the top ten carry around 0.64%. The sample in question was peripheral blood, obtained in the third trimester of pregnancy. Source of these receptors: a female donor in good health, enrolled as a control in a pregnancy study.

J is TRBJ2-5 and V is TRBV6-1; D perhaps matches TRBD1 (5 bases). This CDR3 spans 13 amino acids. The germline V gene encodes CDR1 MNHNS and CDR2 SASEGT. The V and J ends lost 3 bases and 2 bases respectively, with 7 bases between them. The CDR3 reads CASSDRVQETQYF. The CDR3 bases are TGTGCCAGCAGTGACAGGGTTCAAGAGACCCAGTACTTC.

The chain has TRBV18 and TRBJ1-3; D is possibly TRBD1 (5 bases). Germline V gives CDR1 KGHSH, CDR2 LQKENI. The CDR3 has 13 residues. V was trimmed by 5 bases and J by 4 bases, leaving 9 bases between them. The CDR3 DNA follows: TGTGCCAGCTCATCAGGGTTCGGAAACACCATATATTTT. It codes for CASSSGFGNTIYF.

This clone was detected only once. The rearrangement uses TRBV7-9 and TRBJ1-5; D might be TRBD1 (5 bases). The germline CDR1 and CDR2 sequences are SEHNR and FQNEAQ (reference sequence). The CDR3 totals 14 residues. The V gene lost 0 bases and the J gene lost 4 bases, with 7 bases spanning the gap. The CDR3 sequence: CASSLATANQPQHF. The CDR3, as DNA: TGTGCCAGCAGCTTAGCGACAGCAAATCAGCCCCAGCATTTT.

The V call is TRBV19, the J call TRBJ2-1; 11 nucleotides line up with TRBD2. The CDR3 sequence is 18 residues long. Germline-derived CDR1 and CDR2 are LNHDA and SQIVND (reference sequence). Unmatched junction bases numbered 13, after V lost 5 bases and J lost 4 bases. CDR3 loop: CASSPYSPGTSGYNEQFF. In nucleotides, the CDR3 is TGTGCCAGTAGTCCCTACAGCCCCGGGACTAGCGGTTACAATGAGCAGTTCTTC.

The rearrangement links TRBV19 to TRBJ2-5, with 12 bases fitting TRBD2. With 4 bases clipped from V and 2 bases from J, the junction kept 5 bases outside the gene matches. The germline V gene encodes CDR1 LNHDA and CDR2 SQIVND (reference sequence). This CDR3 spans 16 amino acids. Written as DNA, the CDR3 is TGTGCCAGTAGTAGCCGGACTAGCGGGGTACAAGAGACCCAGTACTTC. Protein product: CASSSRTSGVQETQYF.

J is TRBJ2-1 and V is TRBV7-2, with D possibly being TRBD1 (6 bases). Trimming stripped 7 bases from V and 4 bases from J, with 20 bases between. The CDR3 extends over 16 amino acids. CDR1 SGHTA and CDR2 FQGNSA come from the germline V gene. The CDR3 spells CASTKTGTSAYNEQFF. In DNA, the CDR3 is TGTGCCAGCACCAAAACAGGGACGTCGGCGTACAATGAGCAGTTCTTC.

The chain joins TRBV7-2 to TRBJ2-3, with D maybe TRBD2 (7 bases). The CDR3 is made up of 15 amino acids. Trimming cost V 0 bases and J 5 bases, with 12 bases left between them. The germline gives CDR1 SGHTA, CDR2 FQGNSA. Here the CDR3 reads CASSLAGGPEDTQYF. CDR3 nucleotides: TGTGCCAGCAGCTTAGCGGGGGGGCCTGAAGATACGCAGTATTTT.

The genes are TRBV2 and TRBJ2-3; D gene ambiguous. Germline CDR1 SNHLY, CDR2 FYNNEI. The CDR3 consists of 12 residues. Deletions cut 7 bases from V and 4 bases from J, with 9 bases between. CDR3 DNA sequence: TGTGCCAGCACTTACGCGTCAGATACGCAGTATTTT. Translating it yields CASTYASDTQYF.

The gene calls are TRBV9 and TRBJ1-4, with TRBD1 as a possible D gene (6 bases). Trimming shortened V by 3 bases and J by 5 bases, and 11 bases separated the two germline ends. Germline V gives CDR1 SGDLS, CDR2 YYNGEE. CDR3 length: 14 residues. CDR3 sequence: CASSADSSNEKLFF. The CDR3 DNA reads as TGTGCCAGCAGCGCGGACAGCAGCAATGAAAAACTGTTTTTT.

This clone showed up just a few times. The chain uses TRBV2 and TRBJ1-5; D unclear. The V end lost 7 bases, the J end lost 7 bases, and 17 bases lay between the germline ends. CDR1 is SNHLY, CDR2 FYNNEI, per germline. This CDR3 region has 14 residues. The CDR3 loop is CASTLEGFGQPQHF. CDR3 bases: TGTGCCAGCACCCTAGAGGGATTCGGGCAGCCCCAGCATTTT.

This clone was seen only once. This rearrangement joins TRBV7-6 to TRBJ1-4; D is possibly TRBD1 (5 bases). The germline CDR1 and CDR2 sequences are SGHVS and FNYEAQ. The CDR3 is 13 amino acids. V was clipped by 1 base and J by 8 bases, with 8 bases between them. The CDR3 reads CASSLGGAEKLFF. The CDR3 DNA sequence: TGTGCCAGCAGCTTAGGCGGGGCGGAAAAACTGTTTTTT.

This chain links TRBV9 with TRBJ2-1; 8 positions agree with TRBD1. Trimming took 4 bases from V and 9 from J; bases not matched to a gene: 12. The germline V gene has CDR1 SGDLS and CDR2 YYNGEE. CDR3 size: 15 residues. CDR3 sequence reads: CASSLGQGGVGEQFF. In DNA, the CDR3 is TGTGCCAGCAGCCTTGGACAGGGCGGGGTAGGTGAGCAGTTCTTC.

The chain couples TRBV12-5 to TRBJ2-5; 15 nucleotides match TRBD2. J gave up 2 bases and V 6 bases, and 4 bases lay outside the gene matches. The CDR3 length is 16 residues. CDR1 is LGHNT, CDR2 FRNRAP, per germline. The CDR3 is CASGLGLAGGQETQYF. In DNA, the CDR3 is TGTGCTAGTGGCCTAGGACTAGCGGGAGGGCAAGAGACCCAGTACTTC.

This rearrangement joins TRBV29-1 to TRBJ2-6; no reliable D call. There are 14 residues in the CDR3. Trimming took 4 bases from V and 3 from J, leaving 10 bases between them. Per germline, CDR1 SQVTM and CDR2 ANQGSEA. CDR3 residues: CSVVHGGGANVLTF. The CDR3 DNA follows: TGCAGCGTTGTTCACGGTGGTGGGGCCAACGTCCTGACTTTC.

This rearrangement joins TRBV18 to TRBJ2-5; 8 positions match TRBD1. CDR3 length: 14 amino acids. V shed 3 bases, J shed 5 bases, and the junction held 5 bases outside the gene matches. Germline V gene sequence: CDR1 KGHSH, CDR2 LQKENI. The DNA of the CDR3 is TGTGCCAGCTCACCCGACAGGGGTGGGGAGACCCAGTACTTC. Translation gives CASSPDRGGETQYF.

The J gene is TRBJ1-5, the V gene TRBV5-5, with 7 bases lining up with TRBD1. The germline CDR1 and CDR2 sequences are SGHKS and YYEKEE (reference sequence). The junction had 3 bases not matched to a gene; V was cut back by 2 bases and J by 4 bases. This CDR3 comprises 14 residues. This CDR3 reads CASSFGQANQPQHF. CDR3 DNA: TGTGCCAGCAGCTTTGGACAGGCTAATCAGCCCCAGCATTTT.

The chain has TRBV27 and TRBJ2-5, with TRBD1 matching over 9 bases. J was trimmed by 9 bases and V by 4 bases; bases with no gene match: 9. This CDR3 has 14 amino acids. Germline-derived CDR1 and CDR2 are MNHEY and SMNVEV (reference sequence). CDR3 sequence (DNA): TGTGCCAGCAGTTCAACCGGGACAGGGAAGGCCCAGTACTTC. It encodes CASSSTGTGKAQYF.

This sequence joins TRBV19 and TRBJ2-2; 7 bases align to TRBD1. V lost 6 bases to trimming and J lost 0 bases; unmatched junction nucleotides: 10. Germline V gives CDR1 LNHDA, CDR2 SQIVND (reference sequence). This CDR3 comprises 17 residues. Here the CDR3 DNA reads TGTGCCAGTAGGATAACCCACAGGGGAACGAACACCGGGGAGCTGTTTTTT. This codes for CASRITHRGTNTGELFF.

There are a few counts of this clone. The sample contains more than one DNA sequence encoding this CDR3. This chain uses TRBV4-1 with TRBJ1-1, with D hard to call. Deletions cut 1 base from V and 0 bases from J, with 6 bases between. The CDR3 is made up of 14 amino acids. The germline V gene has CDR1 MGHRA and CDR2 YSYEKL. The CDR3 protein is CASSQGLLNTEAFF. The CDR3 DNA sequence: TGCGCCAGCAGCCAAGGTCTATTGAACACTGAAGCTTTCTTT.

The chain couples TRBV21-1 to TRBJ2-2; TRBD2, the table's D call, was not compared with the DNA. TRBV21-1 is shown as a pseudogene. The CDR3 totals 21 residues. Here the CDR3 DNA reads TGTGCCGATCCGAGGCGCGGGGTAGGGACCCCCCAATTTGGCTGGTACGGGGAGCTGTTTTTT. Protein: CADPRRGVGTPQFGWYGELFF.

The chain joins TRBV11-3 to TRBJ2-7; D gene ambiguous. The CDR3 totals 12 residues. V was clipped by 6 bases and J by 4 bases, with 10 bases between them. CDR1 and CDR2 (germline): SGHNT, YENEEA. This CDR3 reads CASSSTGYEQYF. The DNA of the CDR3 is TGTGCCAGCAGTTCAACCGGGTACGAGCAGTACTTC.